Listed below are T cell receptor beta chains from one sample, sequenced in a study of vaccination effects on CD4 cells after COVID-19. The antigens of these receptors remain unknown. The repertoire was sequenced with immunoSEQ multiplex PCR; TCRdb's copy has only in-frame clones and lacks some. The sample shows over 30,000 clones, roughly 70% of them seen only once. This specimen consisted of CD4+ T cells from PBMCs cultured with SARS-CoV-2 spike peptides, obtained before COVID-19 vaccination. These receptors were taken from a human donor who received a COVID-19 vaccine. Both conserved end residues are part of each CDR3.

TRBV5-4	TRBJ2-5	CASSTWTGETQYF
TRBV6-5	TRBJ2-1	CASSFSSTSEQFF
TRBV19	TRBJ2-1	CASRGEADDLDDEQFF
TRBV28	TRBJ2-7	CASTSDSYEQYF
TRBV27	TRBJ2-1	CASSLWGRASYNEQFF
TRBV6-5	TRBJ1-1	CASSSGAGVNTEAFF
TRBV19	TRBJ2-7	CASSVAAGDEQYF
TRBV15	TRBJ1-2	CATSRESGWFGGYTF
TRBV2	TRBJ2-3	CASSEARTRERPTDTQYF
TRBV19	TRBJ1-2	CASSIGQGAGYTF
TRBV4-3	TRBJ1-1	CASSQEKGGTEAFF
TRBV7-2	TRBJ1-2	CASSFSGTTTLRYGYTF
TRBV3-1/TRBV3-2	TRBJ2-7	CASSHGTAYEQYF
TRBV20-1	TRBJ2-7	CSASTSGTGYNEQYF
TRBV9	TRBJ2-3	CASTNHRGRRADTQYF
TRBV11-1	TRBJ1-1	CASSLNGQTRNTEAFF
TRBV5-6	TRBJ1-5	CASSLAGTGKQPQHF
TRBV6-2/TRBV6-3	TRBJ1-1	CASSYSEGTEAFF
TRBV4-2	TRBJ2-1	CASSLTGTSGDYNEQFF
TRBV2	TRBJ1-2	CASSPSRDREVYGYTF
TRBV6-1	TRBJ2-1	CASSESPGTYNEQFF
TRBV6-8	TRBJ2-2	CASSYGGPILANTGELFF
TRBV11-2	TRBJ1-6	CASSLDLGSPLHF
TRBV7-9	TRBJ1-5	CASSHRGYQPQHF
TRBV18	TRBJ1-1	CASRYSGNTEAFF
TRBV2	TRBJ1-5	CASSVEGAGQPQHF
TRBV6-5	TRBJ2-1	CASSYSKPGLYNEQFF